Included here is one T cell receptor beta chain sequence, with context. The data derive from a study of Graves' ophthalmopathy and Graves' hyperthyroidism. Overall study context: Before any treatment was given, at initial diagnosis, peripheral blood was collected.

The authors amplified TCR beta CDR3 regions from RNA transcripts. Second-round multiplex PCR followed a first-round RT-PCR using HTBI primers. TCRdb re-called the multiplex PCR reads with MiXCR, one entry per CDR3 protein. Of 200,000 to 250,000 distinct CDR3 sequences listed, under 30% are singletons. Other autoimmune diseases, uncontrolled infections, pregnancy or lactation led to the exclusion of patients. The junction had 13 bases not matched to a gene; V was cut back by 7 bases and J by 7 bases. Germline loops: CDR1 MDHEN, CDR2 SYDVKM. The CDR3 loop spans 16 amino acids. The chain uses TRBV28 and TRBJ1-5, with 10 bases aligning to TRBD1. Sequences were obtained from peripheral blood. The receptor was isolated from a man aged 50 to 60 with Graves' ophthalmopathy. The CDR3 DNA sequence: TGTGCCAGCACTATGTCTATCGGGACAGGGGTGCAGCCCCAGCATTTT. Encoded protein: CASTMSIGTGVQPQHF.